Each of the 20 T cell receptor beta chains below was sequenced from the same sample in a study of post-analysis software for immune sequencing data. General study points: Five or six TRBV segments were more frequent in patients than controls; TRBV5-6, TRBV5-1 and TRBV20-1 belonged to this group.

Unique molecular identifiers featured in each of the TCR beta cDNA libraries. MiXCR, run by TCRdb on the PCR reads, gives a single entry per CDR3 protein. The sample has a few hundred thousand distinct CDR3 sequences, around a third seen once. No antigen is known for these receptors. The sample was blood. These receptor sequences come from a girl aged 2-17 years with multiple sclerosis.

This clonotype was observed a few times. This chain links TRBV5-1 with TRBJ1-6; D is undetermined. V was shortened by 0 bases and J by 11 bases, with 6 bases between the two germline ends. The CDR3 totals 12 residues. The V gene's germline CDR1 is SGHRS and CDR2 YFSETQ. CDR3 sequence: CASSLEGPPLHF. CDR3 DNA: TGCGCCAGCAGCTTGGAGGGTCCACCCCTCCACTTT.

The CDR3 coding sequence is TGCAGCGCTAGGCACAATGAGCAGTTCTTC. Amino acid sequence: CSARHNEQFF. The V gene is TRBV29-1, the J gene TRBJ2-1; D remains unclear. This CDR3 is 10 amino acids long. CDR1 and CDR2 (germline): SQVTM, ANQGSEA. V dropped 7 bases and J dropped 5 bases, with 6 bases sitting between them.

The chain joins TRBV9 to TRBJ2-5; the D gene is possibly TRBD1 (6 bases). The ends were cut back, 0 bases at V and 5 bases at J, with 17 bases in the middle. Germline CDR1 reads SGDLS; CDR2 reads YYNGEE. The CDR3 contains 16 residues. CDR3 protein: CASSVEGTDRRETQYF. The CDR3 nucleotides read TGTGCCAGCAGCGTAGAAGGTACAGACAGGCGGGAGACCCAGTACTTC.

V and J are TRBV19 and TRBJ1-5, with D uncertain. The V end lost 7 bases, the J end lost 0 bases, and 10 bases lay between the germline ends. This CDR3 has 14 amino acids. Germline V gene lookup returns CDR1 LNHDA and CDR2 SQIVND (reference sequence). CDR3 nucleotides: TGTGCCAGTAATCCACTCAGTAGCAATCAGCCCCAGCATTTT. This sequence encodes CASNPLSSNQPQHF. Looking up the rest from reference TRBV19 and TRBJ1-5 gives the full variable domain: DGGITQSPKYLFRKEGQNVTLSCEQNLNHDAMYWYRQDPGQGLRLIYYSQIVNDFQKGDIAEGYSVSREKKESFPLTVTSAQKNPTAFYLCASNPLSSNQPQHFGDGTRLSIL.

The chain is built from TRBV3-1 and TRBJ1-1; tentatively, D is TRBD1 (5 bases). This CDR3 has 13 amino acids. The V gene lost 3 bases and the J gene lost 7 bases, with 12 bases spanning the gap. Germline V CDR1 and CDR2: LGHDT, YNNKEL (reference sequence). The CDR3 region has the DNA TGTGCCAGCAGCCAGGGGGAAAAGGTTGAAGCTTTCTTT. This sequence encodes CASSQGEKVEAFF.

V gene TRBV20-1 combines with J gene TRBJ2-7; TRBD2 matches 7 bases. Germline V gene lookup returns CDR1 DFQATT and CDR2 SNEGSKA (reference sequence). CDR3 length: 13 residues. V gave up 7 bases and J gave up 2 bases; unmatched junction bases: 8. The CDR3 DNA reads as TGCAGTGGACGGACTAGTCGAACCTACGAGCAGTACTTC. This sequence encodes CSGRTSRTYEQYF.

This clonotype has a handful of counts. The chain joins TRBV4-2 to TRBJ2-7, with 11 nucleotides matching TRBD2. Germline CDR1 reads LGHNA; CDR2 reads YNFKEQ. With V trimmed by 3 bases and J by 6 bases, 7 bases remained unmatched. The CDR3 loop spans 15 amino acids. CDR3 bases: TGTGCCAGCAGCCAGGCCGGGACTAGCGGTTCCGAGCAGTACTTC. Translated: CASSQAGTSGSEQYF.

The gene calls are TRBV2 and TRBJ1-4; 10 positions agree with TRBD1. V shed 3 bases, J shed 7 bases, and the junction held 14 bases outside the gene matches. The germline CDR1 and CDR2 sequences are SNHLY and FYNNEI. The CDR3 runs 18 residues. The CDR3 DNA is TGTGCCAGCAGTGAGGACGGGACAGGGGAATTTAGAGGTGAAAAACTGTTTTTT. It yields the protein CASSEDGTGEFRGEKLFF.

The chain couples TRBV20-1 to TRBJ2-1; either TRBD1 or TRBD2 may supply D (7 bases each). Germline CDR1 and CDR2: DFQATT and SNEGSKA (reference sequence). This CDR3 is 16 amino acids long. Trimming stripped 0 bases from V and 7 bases from J, with 19 bases between. The CDR3 DNA reads TGCAGTGCTAGAGATCGGTTCAACAGGGGAGGGAATGAGCAGTTCTTC. Translation gives CSARDRFNRGGNEQFF.

The chain is built from TRBV11-2 and TRBJ1-4, with TRBD1 identical over 7 bases. The CDR3 totals 18 residues. Germline CDR1 is SGHAT and CDR2 is FQNNGV. V gave up 1 base and J gave up 8 bases; unmatched junction bases: 16. CDR3 coding DNA: TGTGCCAGCAGCTTAGTTTCGGGACAGTATATCATGAGGGAAAAACTGTTTTTT. Translating it yields CASSLVSGQYIMREKLFF.

Details on this clonotype: A much larger clone is a single base away; this may be a read error. The chain carries TRBV6-6 and TRBJ2-1; D may be TRBD1 or TRBD2 (6 bases each). Germline loops: CDR1 MNHNY, CDR2 SVGAGI (reference sequence). This CDR3 has 16 amino acids. V was cut by 2 bases and J by 6 bases, with 17 bases left in between. In DNA, the CDR3 is TGTGCCAGCAGTTACGTTGAGGGGGGCGCCTGCAATGAGCAGTTCTTC. It translates to CASSYVEGGACNEQFF.

As DNA, the CDR3 is TGTGCCAGCAGTCCGCAGGTGGGGGGGGCCAACGTCCTGACTTTC. Residues: CASSPQVGGANVLTF. The chain employs TRBV7-9 and TRBJ2-6; D is ambiguous. The CDR3 length is 15 residues. The germline V gene encodes CDR1 SEHNR and CDR2 FQNEAQ (reference sequence). V dropped 6 bases and J dropped 4 bases, with 13 bases sitting between them. Filled out from reference TRBV7-9 and TRBJ2-6, the complete variable domain reads DTGVSQNPRHKITKRGQNVTFRCDPISEHNRLYWYRQTLGQGPEFLTYFQNEAQLEKSRLLSDRFSAERPKGSFSTLEIQRTEQGDSAMYLCASSPQVGGANVLTFGAGSRLTVL.

For this clonotype: Its ends do not fully match the called genes, so a read error is possible. The V gene is TRBV7-3, the J gene TRBJ2-6; 8 bases match TRBD2. Germline V gene lookup returns CDR1 SGHTA and CDR2 FQGTGA. The CDR3 is 18 amino acids. CDR3 amino acids: CASSPQAGALSGANVPTF. DNA of the CDR3: TGTGCCAGCAGCCCGCAAGCGGGGGCCCTCTCTGGGGCCAACGTCCCGACTTTC.

The chain joins TRBV25-1 to TRBJ1-6; D uncertain. The length of the CDR3 is 16 residues. From germline, CDR1 is MGHDK and CDR2 SYGVNS. The V end was cut by 3 bases, the J end by 2 bases, with 11 bases between. The CDR3: CASSEGWEAYNSPLHF. The CDR3 DNA reads as TGTGCCAGCAGTGAGGGGTGGGAGGCCTATAATTCACCCCTCCACTTT.

In its sample, this clonotype was seen many times. The chain joins TRBV29-1 to TRBJ1-2, with no clear D. CDR1 SQVTM and CDR2 ANQGSEA come from the germline V gene. CDR3 length equals 11 residues. Trimming stripped 0 bases from V and 8 bases from J, with 7 bases between. This CDR3 reads CSVEEGAGYTF. The CDR3 bases are TGCAGCGTTGAAGAGGGAGCCGGCTACACCTTC.

The V and J genes are TRBV7-2 and TRBJ2-7, with D perhaps TRBD1 (5 bases). CDR3 length: 15 residues. Trimming pared 5 bases from V and 6 bases from J, leaving 20 bases between. Germline loops: CDR1 SGHTA, CDR2 FQGNSA. CDR3 bases: TGTGCCAGCAGCCCTGGTTTGGGCAGGGTCGTCGAGCAGTACTTC. Residues: CASSPGLGRVVEQYF. Complete variable domain (other parts from reference TRBV7-2 and TRBJ2-7): GAGVSQSPSNKVTEKGKDVELRCDPISGHTALYWYRQSLGQGLEFLIYFQGNSAPDKSGLPSDRFSAERTGGSVSTLTIQRTQQEDSAVYLCASSPGLGRVVEQYFGPGTRLTVT.

The rearrangement joins TRBV29-1 to TRBJ2-5; D gene uncertain. V gave up 0 bases and J gave up 4 bases, with 3 bases separating them. Germline CDR1 and CDR2: SQVTM and ANQGSEA. The CDR3 is 11 amino acids. The CDR3 nucleotides are TGCAGCGTTGAAGATGTAGAGACCCAGTACTTC. Translating it yields CSVEDVETQYF.

V gene TRBV5-6 combines with J gene TRBJ2-7, with a possible D match to TRBD1 (5 bases). Germline CDR1 SGHDT, CDR2 YYEEEE. Deletions cut 4 bases from V and 5 bases from J, with 16 bases between. This CDR3 is built from 14 residues. CDR3 nucleotides: TGTGCCAGCAGCCCCACAGGAAAACCCAACGAGCAGTACTTC. Protein product: CASSPTGKPNEQYF.

This clonotype was seen more than once but under ten times. The chain has TRBV18 and TRBJ1-1; D is possibly TRBD1 (6 bases). The CDR3 loop spans 15 amino acids. Germline CDR1 and CDR2: KGHSH and LQKENI. Trimming removed 3 bases from V and 3 bases from J, with 14 bases in between. The CDR3, as DNA: TGTGCCAGCTCACCTAAGGGGGGTTGGGACACTGAAGCTTTCTTT. Translated, it gives CASSPKGGWDTEAFF. Looking up the rest from reference TRBV18 and TRBJ1-1 gives the full variable domain: NAGVMQNPRHLVRRRGQEARLRCSPMKGHSHVYWYRQLPEEGLKFMVYLQKENIIDESGMPKERFSAEFPKEGPSILRIQQVVRGDSAAYFCASSPKGGWDTEAFFGQGTRLTVV.

This clonotype showed up just a few times. The rearrangement uses TRBV20-1 and TRBJ1-5; unclear D gene. Germline-derived CDR1 and CDR2 are DFQATT and SNEGSKA (reference sequence). The CDR3 has 13 amino acids. Trimming pared 4 bases from V and 6 bases from J, leaving 13 bases between. The CDR3 nucleotides are TGCAGTGCTACCCAGGACGGGAGTCAGCCCCAGCATTTT. Protein product: CSATQDGSQPQHF.